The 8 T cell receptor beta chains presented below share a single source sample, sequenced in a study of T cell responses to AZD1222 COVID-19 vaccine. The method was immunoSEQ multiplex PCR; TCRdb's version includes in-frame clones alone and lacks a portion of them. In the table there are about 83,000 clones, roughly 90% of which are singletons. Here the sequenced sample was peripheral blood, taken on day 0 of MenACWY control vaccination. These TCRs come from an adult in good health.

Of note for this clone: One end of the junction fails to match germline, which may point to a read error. CDR3 DNA: TGCGCCAGCAGTGACCGTAGACAGGGCACAGGTACGCAGTATTTT. Its translation: CASSDRRQGTGTQYF. The rearrangement joins TRBV10-1 to TRBJ2-3; 7 bases line up with TRBD1. The germline V gene encodes CDR1 WNHNN and CDR2 SYGVQD (reference sequence). CDR3 size: 15 residues.

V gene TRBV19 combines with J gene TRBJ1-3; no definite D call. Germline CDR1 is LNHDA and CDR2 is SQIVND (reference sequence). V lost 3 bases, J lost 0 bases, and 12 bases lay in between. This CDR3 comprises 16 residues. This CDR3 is CASSIEAFLSGNTIYF. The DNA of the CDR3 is TGTGCCAGTAGTATCGAAGCTTTCCTCTCTGGAAACACCATATATTTT.

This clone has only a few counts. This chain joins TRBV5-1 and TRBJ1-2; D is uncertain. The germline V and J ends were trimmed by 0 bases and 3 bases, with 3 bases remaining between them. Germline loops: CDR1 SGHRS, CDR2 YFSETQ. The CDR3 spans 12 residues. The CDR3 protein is CASSLGDYGYTF. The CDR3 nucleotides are TGCGCCAGCAGCTTGGGGGACTATGGCTACACCTTC.

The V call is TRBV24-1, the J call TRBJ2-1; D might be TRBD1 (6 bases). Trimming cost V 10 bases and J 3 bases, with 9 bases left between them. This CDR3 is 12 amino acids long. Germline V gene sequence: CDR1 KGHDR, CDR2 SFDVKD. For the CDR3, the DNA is TGTGCCACGGCGACAGGCTACAATGAGCAGTTCTTC. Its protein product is CATATGYNEQFF.

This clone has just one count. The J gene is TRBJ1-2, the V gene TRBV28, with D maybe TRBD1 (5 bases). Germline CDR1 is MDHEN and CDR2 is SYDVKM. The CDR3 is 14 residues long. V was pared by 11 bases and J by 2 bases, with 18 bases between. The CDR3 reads CAAGETDLNYGYTF. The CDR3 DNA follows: TGTGCCGCGGGGGAGACAGACTTAAACTATGGCTACACCTTC.

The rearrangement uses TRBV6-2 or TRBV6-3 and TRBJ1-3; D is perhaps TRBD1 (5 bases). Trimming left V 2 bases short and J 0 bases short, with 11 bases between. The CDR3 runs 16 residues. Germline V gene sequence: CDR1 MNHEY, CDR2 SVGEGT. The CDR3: CASSYDRPYSGNTIYF. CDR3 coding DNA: TGTGCCAGCAGTTACGACAGACCTTACTCTGGAAACACCATATATTTT.

The chain's CDR3 is CASSHPEPQHF. In DNA, the CDR3 is TGTGCCAGCAGCCACCCTGAGCCCCAGCATTTT. V usage is TRBV7-9 and J usage is TRBJ1-5; D gene uncertain. Germline CDR1 and CDR2: SEHNR and FQNEAQ (reference sequence). The V gene lost 5 bases and the J gene lost 8 bases, with 7 bases spanning the gap. The CDR3 spans 11 residues.

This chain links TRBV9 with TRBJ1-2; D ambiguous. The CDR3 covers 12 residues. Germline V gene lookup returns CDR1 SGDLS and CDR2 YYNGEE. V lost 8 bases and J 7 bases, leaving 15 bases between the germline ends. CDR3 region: CASFAGRGGYTF. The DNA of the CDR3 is TGTGCCAGTTTTGCAGGACGGGGTGGCTACACCTTC.